A single sample is the source of the 21 T cell receptor beta chains below, sequenced in a study of CD8+ T cells in alopecia areata. Investigators isolated RNA and reverse transcribed it into cDNA to act as the sequencing template. This table comes from immunoSEQ multiplex PCR, and its TCRdb copy is limited to in-frame clones, with some not included. The sample records 150,000 to 200,000 clones, 60% being singletons. Indicated treatment: oral pan-JAK inhibitor, 5-10 mg twice daily. Here the sequenced sample was CD4+ T cells sorted from blood, taken at week 24, from a patient treated with tofacitinib. These TCRs come from a human donor with alopecia areata.

This chain connects TRBV6-5 to TRBJ2-7; D unclear. The CDR3 loop spans 14 amino acids. Between the trimmed V and J ends, which lost 0 bases and 3 bases, there was a span of 9 bases. CDR1 and CDR2 from the germline V gene are MNHEY and SVGAGI. CDR3 bases: TGTGCCAGCAGTTACTCGATGGGGAACTACGAGCAGTACTTC. Translating it yields CASSYSMGNYEQYF.

In this sample, this clone turned up many times. The V call is TRBV28, the J call TRBJ2-4; 9 bases fit TRBD2. With V trimmed by 5 bases and J by 0 bases, 2 bases remained unmatched. The germline V gene encodes CDR1 MDHEN and CDR2 SYDVKM. The CDR3 consists of 15 residues. The CDR3 region is CASSPSGVAKNIQYF. DNA for the CDR3: TGTGCCAGCAGTCCTAGCGGGGTAGCCAAAAACATTCAGTACTTC.

This chain links TRBV5-6 with TRBJ1-4, with TRBD1 as a possible D gene (6 bases). Germline CDR1 is SGHDT and CDR2 is YYEEEE. The V gene lost 4 bases and the J gene lost 8 bases, with 18 bases spanning the gap. CDR3 length equals 15 residues. The CDR3 loop is CASSPTAGEKEKLFF. In nucleotides, the CDR3 is TGTGCCAGCAGCCCAACAGCAGGGGAGAAAGAAAAACTGTTTTTT.

This clone was recorded once. The chain uses TRBV6-5 and TRBJ2-7; D gene uncertain. The CDR3 extends over 12 amino acids. Per the germline V gene, CDR1 is MNHEY and CDR2 is SVGAGI. V was shortened by 6 bases and J by 3 bases, with 9 bases between the two germline ends. CDR3 residues: CASRGDLYEQYF. The DNA for the CDR3 is TGTGCCAGCAGAGGAGATCTCTACGAGCAGTACTTC.

Here the CDR3 reads CSAGTAPYEQYF. The CDR3 DNA reads TGCAGCGCCGGGACGGCCCCCTACGAGCAGTACTTC. V and J are TRBV29-1 and TRBJ2-5, with D perhaps TRBD1 or TRBD2 (5 bases each). The end of the DNA aligns better with TRBJ2-7, so the J call may be wrong. The germline gives CDR1 SQVTM, CDR2 ANQGSEA. The CDR3 is 12 amino acids.

The sample holds many counts of this clone. The CDR3, as DNA: TGTGCCAGCAGGCGCAGGGAGGGCGAGCAGTACTTC. Amino acids: CASRRREGEQYF. The chain has TRBV2 and TRBJ2-7; TRBD2 aligns across 7 bases. The CDR3 sequence is 12 residues long. Germline CDR1 SNHLY, CDR2 FYNNEI. The ends lost 6 bases at V and 6 bases at J; junction bases unmatched: 5.

The CDR3 loop is CASSLAGTPENIQYF. CDR3 nucleotides: TGCGCCAGCAGCTTGGCCGGGACACCCGAGAACATTCAGTACTTC. The chain recombines TRBV5-1 with TRBJ2-4; weak D call: TRBD1 (6 bases). CDR1 SGHRS and CDR2 YFSETQ come from the germline V gene. The CDR3 consists of 15 residues. Trimming removed 0 bases at V and 7 bases at J, with 14 bases between.

The V and J genes are TRBV6-5 and TRBJ2-1, with D tentatively TRBD2 (7 bases). CDR1 and CDR2 from the germline V gene are MNHEY and SVGAGI. The CDR3 length is 14 residues. The ends were cut back, 8 bases at V and 5 bases at J, with 16 bases in the middle. CDR3 nucleotides: TGTGCCAGCCAAGGGGGGGCAAGTAACAATGAGCAGTTCTTC. Translated: CASQGGASNNEQFF.

The V call is TRBV2, the J call TRBJ2-6; tentatively, D is TRBD1 or TRBD2 (5 bases each). Trimming removed 6 bases from V and 4 bases from J, with 10 bases in between. Germline CDR1 and CDR2: SNHLY and FYNNEI. This CDR3 comprises 14 residues. CDR3 amino acids: CASRAGTGANVLTF. In DNA, the CDR3 is TGTGCCAGCAGAGCAGGGACCGGGGCCAACGTCCTGACTTTC.

On this clone itself: This same CDR3 is encoded by further DNA sequences in the sample. The chain couples TRBV6-5 to TRBJ2-3; TRBD1 matches at 8 bases. V was pared by 5 bases and J by 5 bases, with 0 bases of the junction left unmatched. This CDR3 has 12 residues. Looked up from germline, CDR1 is MNHEY and CDR2 is SVGAGI. The CDR3 loop is CASSDRGDTQYF. The CDR3 DNA sequence: TGTGCCAGCAGTGACAGGGGAGATACGCAGTATTTT.

This clone was seen a handful of times. The chain recombines TRBV2 with TRBJ2-3, with no clear D. CDR1 is SNHLY and CDR2 is FYNNEI in the germline V gene. The CDR3 sequence is 11 residues long. Trimming left V 8 bases short and J 4 bases short, with 7 bases between. CDR3 region: CASGRADTQYF. CDR3 nucleotides: TGTGCCAGCGGACGAGCAGATACGCAGTATTTT.

This chain joins TRBV27 and TRBJ1-4; D possibly corresponds to TRBD1 (5 bases). This CDR3 is 13 amino acids long. V lost 5 bases and J 7 bases, leaving 11 bases between the germline ends. The germline gives CDR1 MNHEY, CDR2 SMNVEV (reference sequence). In nucleotides, the CDR3 is TGTGCCAGCAGTGCAGGGTTTAGTGAAAAACTGTTTTTT. It translates to CASSAGFSEKLFF.

V usage is TRBV9 and J usage is TRBJ2-1; D gene uncertain. There are 15 residues in the CDR3. V dropped 2 bases and J dropped 0 bases, with 9 bases sitting between them. Germline-derived CDR1 and CDR2 are SGDLS and YYNGEE. The CDR3 bases are TGTGCCAGCAGCGTTAACTTTCCCTCCTACAATGAGCAGTTCTTC. This gives the protein CASSVNFPSYNEQFF.

The chain combines TRBV10-2 with TRBJ2-5; 8 nucleotides line up with TRBD2. CDR3 length: 15 residues. V was pared by 7 bases and J by 3 bases, with 10 bases of the junction left unmatched. From germline, CDR1 is WSHSY and CDR2 SAAADI. In DNA form, the CDR3 reads TGCGCCAGCAAAAAGGATAGCGGGGTAAAAGAGACCCAGTACTTC. This translates into CASKKDSGVKETQYF.

The V and J genes are TRBV6-6 and TRBJ2-7, with D possibly matching TRBD2 (6 bases). Deletions cut 8 bases from V and 0 bases from J, with 8 bases between. Germline V gene lookup returns CDR1 MNHNY and CDR2 SVGAGI (reference sequence). This CDR3 comprises 12 residues. CDR3 nucleotide sequence: TGTGCCAGCGGGGGGATCTCCTACGAGCAGTACTTC. Its translation: CASGGISYEQYF.

The rearrangement joins TRBV5-6 to TRBJ2-7; D is possibly TRBD1 or TRBD2 (5 bases each). CDR1 SGHDT and CDR2 YYEEEE come from the germline V gene. V lost 4 bases and J lost 4, with 12 bases in between. CDR3 length: 13 residues. For the CDR3, the DNA is TGTGCCAGCAGCCGGGGCGAAAGGTACGAGCAGTACTTC. Protein: CASSRGERYEQYF.

This chain joins TRBV7-7 and TRBJ2-5, with 9 bases aligning to TRBD1. The CDR3 has 15 residues. Unmatched junction bases numbered 8, after V lost 4 bases and J lost 5 bases. Germline assignment: CDR1 SSHAT and CDR2 FNYEAQ (reference sequence). CDR3: CASSSPGGQGETQYF. The CDR3 region has the DNA TGTGCCAGCAGCTCTCCGGGTGGACAGGGGGAGACCCAGTACTTC. Complete variable domain (other parts from reference TRBV7-7 and TRBJ2-5): GAGVSQSPRYKVTKRGQDVTLRCDPISSHATLYWYQQALGQGPEFLTYFNYEAQPDKSGLPSDRFSAERPEGSISTLTIQRTEQRDSAMYRCASSSPGGQGETQYFGPGTRLLVL.

The chain employs TRBV6-5 and TRBJ2-7; the D gene is possibly TRBD1 (8 bases). V was trimmed by 6 bases and J by 3 bases, leaving 12 bases between them. The CDR3 is 13 amino acids. The germline V gene encodes CDR1 MNHEY and CDR2 SVGAGI. The CDR3 region is CASRTGGDYEQYF. The CDR3 region has the DNA TGTGCCAGCAGAACAGGGGGGGACTACGAGCAGTACTTC.

The J gene is TRBJ1-2, the V gene TRBV11-1; perhaps TRBD1 as D (6 bases). CDR1 is SGHAT and CDR2 is FQDESV in the germline V gene (reference sequence). The CDR3 covers 19 residues. Trimming removed 5 bases from V and 0 bases from J, with 25 bases in between. The CDR3 region is CASSPEPGQTRRANYGYTF. In DNA, the CDR3 is TGTGCCAGCAGCCCCGAACCGGGACAAACAAGAAGAGCTAACTATGGCTACACCTTC. Variable domain in full (rest from reference TRBV11-1 and TRBJ1-2): EAEVAQSPRYKITEKSQAVAFWCDPISGHATLYWYRQILGQGPELLVQFQDESVVDDSQLPKDRFSAERLKGVDSTLKIQPAELGDSAMYLCASSPEPGQTRRANYGYTFGSGTRLTVV.

This sequence joins TRBV5-1 and TRBJ2-7; 10 nucleotides align to TRBD2. The CDR3 sequence is 14 residues long. Germline trimming cut 4 bases from V and 6 bases from J; bases unmatched to any gene: 7. Germline loops: CDR1 SGHRS, CDR2 YFSETQ. The CDR3 here is CASSPPSGGPEQYF. DNA for the CDR3: TGCGCCAGCAGCCCACCTAGCGGGGGACCCGAGCAGTACTTC.

Only a few counts were recorded for this clone. The chain carries TRBV28 and TRBJ1-2; D remains unclear. The germline CDR1 and CDR2 sequences are MDHEN and SYDVKM. This CDR3 region has 12 residues. The V end lost 5 bases, the J end lost 5 bases, and 9 bases lay between the germline ends. CDR3 sequence: CASSPPPYGYTF. CDR3 DNA: TGTGCCAGCAGTCCCCCCCCGTATGGCTACACCTTC.